This T cell receptor (beta chain) is drawn from a study of shared clonotypes between healthy human individuals. Whole-study results and caveats: Non-shared clonotypes displayed generation probabilities falling below those of clonotypes present in all four donors.

The table came from immunoSEQ multiplex PCR; TCRdb's copy has only in-frame clones and leaves some out. The sample comprises about 1 million clones, about three quarters of which are singletons, and 1.4% rests with the top ten. This clone appeared a few times. Its antigen remains unidentified. CDR1 is MNHNS, CDR2 SASEGT, per germline. The junction had 9 bases not matched to a gene; V was cut back by 5 bases and J by 5 bases. The CDR3 extends over 15 amino acids. This chain uses TRBV6-1 with TRBJ2-3; 8 positions match TRBD1. The sample was memory CD4+ T cells sorted from blood. The subset here: CD45RA-negative fraction. The receptor was isolated from a young man in good health. The CDR3 loop is CASSIRQGTLDTQYF. In DNA form, the CDR3 reads TGTGCCAGCAGTATCAGACAGGGGACACTAGATACGCAGTATTTT.